Listed here are 9 T cell receptor beta chains from one sample, sequenced in a study of identical twins. Via MiXCR, TCRdb re-called the 5' RACE reads, giving one row per CDR3 protein. The top ten clones hold roughly 0.3% of a sample with some 1,700,000 distinct CDR3 sequences, more than 30% of them seen once. The sample was cord blood. These receptors all stem from a newborn girl in good health.

This clonotype was detected only once. Here the CDR3 DNA reads TGCGCCAGCTACCCGGGACAGGCGAACACCGGGGAGCTGTTTTTT. It yields the protein CASYPGQANTGELFF. The rearrangement joins TRBV5-1 to TRBJ2-2; 8 positions agree with TRBD1. This CDR3 comprises 15 residues. V trimming: 7 bases; J trimming: 0 bases; junction bases outside the gene matches: 5. From germline, CDR1 is SGHRS and CDR2 YFSETQ.

This clonotype came up a few times. This chain connects TRBV3-1 to TRBJ1-1; D remains ambiguous. The V and J ends lost 5 bases and 4 bases respectively, with 8 bases between them. In germline, CDR1 is LGHDT, CDR2 YNNKEL (reference sequence). CDR3 length: 12 residues. DNA for the CDR3: TGTGCCAGCAGCTCCATAGGCACTGAAGCTTTCTTT. Residues: CASSSIGTEAFF.

This clonotype appeared a few times. The chain employs TRBV20-1 and TRBJ2-7, with D perhaps matching TRBD1 (5 bases). The tail of the sequence fits TRBJ2-4 better, so the J call may be wrong. CDR1 and CDR2 from the germline V gene are DFQATT and SNEGSKA (reference sequence). The CDR3 loop spans 14 amino acids. CDR3 region: CSARDDQGEDIQYF. The DNA for the CDR3 is TGCAGTGCTAGAGACGACCAGGGCGAGGACATTCAGTACTTC.

The V and J genes are TRBV20-1 and TRBJ2-2; tentatively, D is TRBD1 (5 bases). Per the germline V gene, CDR1 is DFQATT and CDR2 is SNEGSKA (reference sequence). The CDR3 is 14 amino acids. With 0 bases removed from V and 5 bases from J, the gap between germline ends came to 10 bases. The CDR3 bases are TGCAGTGCTAGAGATCCCAGGGTTACCGGGGAGCTGTTTTTT. This codes for CSARDPRVTGELFF.

This clonotype occurred many times. The V and J genes are TRBV11-1 and TRBJ1-2; no clear D gene. Germline values: CDR1 SGHAT, CDR2 FQDESV (reference sequence). The CDR3 consists of 13 residues. The V and J ends lost 3 bases and 4 bases respectively, with 9 bases between them. The CDR3 spells CASSFGRLYGYTF. The CDR3 region has the DNA TGTGCCAGCAGCTTCGGACGGCTCTATGGCTACACCTTC.

The chain has TRBV7-2 and TRBJ2-1; D is perhaps TRBD2 (6 bases). The germline V gene has CDR1 SGHTA and CDR2 FQGNSA. The CDR3 contains 15 residues. With 2 bases removed from V and 8 bases from J, the gap between germline ends came to 16 bases. This CDR3 reads CASSLKAGSYYEQFF. For the CDR3, the DNA is TGTGCCAGCAGCTTAAAGGCGGGGAGTTACTATGAGCAGTTCTTC.

The V and J genes are TRBV5-1 and TRBJ2-7; the D gene is possibly TRBD2 (5 bases). CDR1 and CDR2 (germline): SGHRS, YFSETQ. V lost 6 bases and J 7 bases, leaving 23 bases between the germline ends. This CDR3 is built from 15 residues. In nucleotides, the CDR3 is TGCGCCAGCACATACCGGGCCAAAGAGGGCAATGAGCAGTACTTC. Its protein product is CASTYRAKEGNEQYF. The full variable domain, with the rest looked up from reference TRBV5-1 and TRBJ2-7, is KAGVTQTPRYLIKTRGQQVTLSCSPISGHRSVSWYQQTPGQGLQFLFEYFSETQRNKGNFPGRFSGRQFSNSRSEMNVSTLELGDSALYLCASTYRAKEGNEQYFGPGTRLTVT.

This rearrangement joins TRBV10-2 to TRBJ2-1; D may correspond to TRBD1 or TRBD2 (5 bases each). CDR3 size: 14 residues. Germline V gene sequence: CDR1 WSHSY, CDR2 SAAADI. The ends were cut back, 4 bases at V and 8 bases at J, with 15 bases in the middle. In nucleotides, the CDR3 is TGCGCCAGCAGTGGAAGATGGGACGCCGATGAGCAGTTCTTC. Translation: CASSGRWDADEQFF.

This clonotype was found a few times. The chain carries TRBV4-1 and TRBJ2-7; D might be TRBD1 or TRBD2, each matching 5 bases. Germline V gene data show CDR1 as MGHRA and CDR2 as YSYEKL. This CDR3 region has 16 residues. Trimming removed 2 bases from V and 0 bases from J, with 14 bases in between. Written as DNA, the CDR3 is TGCGCCAGCAGCCAACCTGGGACCCGAACCTCCTACGAGCAGTACTTC. Protein sequence: CASSQPGTRTSYEQYF.